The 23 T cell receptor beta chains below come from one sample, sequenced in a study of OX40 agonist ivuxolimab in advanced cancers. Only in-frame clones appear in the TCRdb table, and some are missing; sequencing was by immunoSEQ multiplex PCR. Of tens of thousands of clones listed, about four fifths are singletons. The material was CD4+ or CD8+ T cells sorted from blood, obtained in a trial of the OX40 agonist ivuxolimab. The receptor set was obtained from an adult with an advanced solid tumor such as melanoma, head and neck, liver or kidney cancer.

CDR3 sequence reads: CASSFDMMNTEAFF. DNA for the CDR3: TGCGCCAGCAGCTTCGACATGATGAACACTGAAGCTTTCTTT. The V and J genes are TRBV5-1 and TRBJ1-1; no firm D call. V was shortened by 2 bases and J by 0 bases, with 8 bases between the two germline ends. From germline, CDR1 is SGHRS and CDR2 YFSETQ. The CDR3 length is 14 residues.

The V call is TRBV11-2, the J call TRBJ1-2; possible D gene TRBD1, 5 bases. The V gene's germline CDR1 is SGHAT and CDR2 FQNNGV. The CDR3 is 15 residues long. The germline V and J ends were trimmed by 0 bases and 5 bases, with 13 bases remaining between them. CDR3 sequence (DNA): TGTGCCAGCAGCTTAGAAGGAGGGGTGGGGTATGGCTACACCTTC. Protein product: CASSLEGGVGYGYTF.

CDR3 amino acids: CATSRGGRVADTQYF. DNA of the CDR3: TGTGCCACCAGCAGAGGTGGCAGGGTGGCAGATACGCAGTATTTT. The V and J genes are TRBV15 and TRBJ2-3; D might be TRBD1 (5 bases). Trimming removed 1 base at V and 4 bases at J, with 12 bases between. Germline CDR1 and CDR2: LNHNV and YYDKDF (reference sequence). The CDR3 is 15 residues long.

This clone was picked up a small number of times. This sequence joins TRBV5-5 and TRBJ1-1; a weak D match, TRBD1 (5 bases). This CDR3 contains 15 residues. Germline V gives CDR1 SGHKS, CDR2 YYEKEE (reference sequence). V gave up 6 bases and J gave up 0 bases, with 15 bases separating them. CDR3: CASIFVPGLNTEAFF. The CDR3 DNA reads TGTGCCAGCATTTTTGTTCCAGGGCTGAACACTGAAGCTTTCTTT.

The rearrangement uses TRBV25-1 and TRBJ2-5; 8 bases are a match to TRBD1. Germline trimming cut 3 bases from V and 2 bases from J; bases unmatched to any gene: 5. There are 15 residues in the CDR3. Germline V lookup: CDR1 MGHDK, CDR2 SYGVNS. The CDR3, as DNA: TGTGCCAGCAGTGAGTCAGGGGGCCCACAAGAGACCCAGTACTTC. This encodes CASSESGGPQETQYF.

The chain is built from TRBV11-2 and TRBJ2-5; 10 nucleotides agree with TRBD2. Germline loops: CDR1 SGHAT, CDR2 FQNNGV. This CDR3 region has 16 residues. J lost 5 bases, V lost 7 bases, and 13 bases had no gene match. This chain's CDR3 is CASTYLPGLARETQYF. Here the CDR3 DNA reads TGTGCCAGCACTTACCTACCGGGACTAGCGAGGGAGACCCAGTACTTC.

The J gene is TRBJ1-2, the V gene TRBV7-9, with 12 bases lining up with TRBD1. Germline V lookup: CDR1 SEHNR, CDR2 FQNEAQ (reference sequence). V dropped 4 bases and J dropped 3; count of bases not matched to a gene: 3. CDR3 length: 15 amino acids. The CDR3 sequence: CASSSGTGGDYGYTF. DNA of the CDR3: TGTGCCAGCAGCTCGGGGACAGGGGGCGACTATGGCTACACCTTC.

CDR3 region: CARWGLAGVDYEQYF. The CDR3 bases are TGTGCACGGTGGGGACTAGCGGGGGTGGACTACGAGCAGTACTTC. The chain carries TRBV27 and TRBJ2-7; 14 bases align to TRBD2. The CDR3 covers 15 residues. The germline gives CDR1 MNHEY, CDR2 SMNVEV (reference sequence).

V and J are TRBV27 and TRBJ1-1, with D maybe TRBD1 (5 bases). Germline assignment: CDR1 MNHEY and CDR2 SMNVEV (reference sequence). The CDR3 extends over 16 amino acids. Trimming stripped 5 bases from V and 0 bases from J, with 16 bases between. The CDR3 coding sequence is TGTGCCAGCAGTCCGCGGGGCAGAGTCATGAACACTGAAGCTTTCTTT. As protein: CASSPRGRVMNTEAFF.

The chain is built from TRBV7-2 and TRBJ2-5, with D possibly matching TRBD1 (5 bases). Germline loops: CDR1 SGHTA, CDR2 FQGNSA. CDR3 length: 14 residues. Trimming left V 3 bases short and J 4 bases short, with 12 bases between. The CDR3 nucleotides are TGTGCCAGCAGCTTTAGATGGGGCACAGAGACCCAGTACTTC. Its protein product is CASSFRWGTETQYF.

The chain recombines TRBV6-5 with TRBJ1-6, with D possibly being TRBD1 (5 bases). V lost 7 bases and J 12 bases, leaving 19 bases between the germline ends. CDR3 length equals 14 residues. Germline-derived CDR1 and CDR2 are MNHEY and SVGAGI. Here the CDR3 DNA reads TGTGCCAGCAAAACGGACGGTTTGGGGGGACCCCTCCACTTT. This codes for CASKTDGLGGPLHF.

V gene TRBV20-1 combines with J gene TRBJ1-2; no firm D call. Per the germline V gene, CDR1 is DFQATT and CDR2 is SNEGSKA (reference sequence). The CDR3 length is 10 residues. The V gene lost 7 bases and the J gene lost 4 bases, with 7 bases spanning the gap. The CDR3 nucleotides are TGCAGTGTTGACATCTATGGCTACACCTTC. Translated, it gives CSVDIYGYTF.

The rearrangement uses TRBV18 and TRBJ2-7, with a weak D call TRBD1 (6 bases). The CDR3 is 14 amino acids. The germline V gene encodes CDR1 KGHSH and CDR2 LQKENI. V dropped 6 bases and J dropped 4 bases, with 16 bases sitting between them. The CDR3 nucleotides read TGTGCCAGCTCCCTCGACAGGTCCCGTTACGAGCAGTACTTC. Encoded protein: CASSLDRSRYEQYF.

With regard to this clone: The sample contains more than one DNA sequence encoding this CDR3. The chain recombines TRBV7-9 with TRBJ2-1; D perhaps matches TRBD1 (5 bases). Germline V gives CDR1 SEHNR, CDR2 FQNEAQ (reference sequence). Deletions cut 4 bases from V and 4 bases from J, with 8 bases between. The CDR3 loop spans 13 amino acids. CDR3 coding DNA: TGTGCCAGCAGCTCCGACAGATACAATGAGCAGTTCTTC. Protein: CASSSDRYNEQFF.

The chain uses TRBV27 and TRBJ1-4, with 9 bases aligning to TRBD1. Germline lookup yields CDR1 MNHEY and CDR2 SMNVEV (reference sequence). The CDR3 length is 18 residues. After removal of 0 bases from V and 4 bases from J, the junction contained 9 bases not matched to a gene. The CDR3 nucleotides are TGTGCCAGCAGTTTATCGGACAGGGGCAGGGGAAGTAATGAAAAACTGTTTTTT. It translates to CASSLSDRGRGSNEKLFF.

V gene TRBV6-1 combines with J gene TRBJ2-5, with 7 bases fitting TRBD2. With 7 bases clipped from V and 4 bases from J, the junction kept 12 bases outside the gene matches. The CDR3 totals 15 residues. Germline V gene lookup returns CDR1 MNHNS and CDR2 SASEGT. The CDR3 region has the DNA TGTGCCAGCATGGCTTTAGCGGGTGCTGGAGAGACCCAGTACTTC. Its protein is CASMALAGAGETQYF.

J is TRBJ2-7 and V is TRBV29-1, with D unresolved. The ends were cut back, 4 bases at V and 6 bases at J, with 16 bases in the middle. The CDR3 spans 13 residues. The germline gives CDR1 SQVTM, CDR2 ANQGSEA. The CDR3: CSVAEHYIGEQYF. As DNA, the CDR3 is TGCAGCGTTGCGGAGCACTACATCGGCGAGCAGTACTTC.

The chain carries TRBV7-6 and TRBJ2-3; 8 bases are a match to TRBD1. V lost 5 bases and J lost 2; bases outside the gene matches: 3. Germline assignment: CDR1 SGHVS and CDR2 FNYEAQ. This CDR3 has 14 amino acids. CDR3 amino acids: CASSQGQVTDTQYF. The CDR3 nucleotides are TGTGCCAGCAGCCAGGGACAGGTCACAGATACGCAGTATTTT.

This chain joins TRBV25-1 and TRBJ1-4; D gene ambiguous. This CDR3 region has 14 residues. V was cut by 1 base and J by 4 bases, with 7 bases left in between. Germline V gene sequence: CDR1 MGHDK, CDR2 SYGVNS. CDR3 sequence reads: CASSEWVINEKLFF. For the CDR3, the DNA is TGTGCCAGCAGTGAATGGGTAATTAATGAAAAACTGTTTTTT.

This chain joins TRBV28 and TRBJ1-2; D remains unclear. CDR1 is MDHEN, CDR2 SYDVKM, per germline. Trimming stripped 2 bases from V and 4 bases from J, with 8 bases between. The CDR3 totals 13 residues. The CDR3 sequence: CASSLSPAYGYTF. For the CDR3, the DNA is TGTGCCAGCAGTTTAAGTCCAGCCTATGGCTACACCTTC.

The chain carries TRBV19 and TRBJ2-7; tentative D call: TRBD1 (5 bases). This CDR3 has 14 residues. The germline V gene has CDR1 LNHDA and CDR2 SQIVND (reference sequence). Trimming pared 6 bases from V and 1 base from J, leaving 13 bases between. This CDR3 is CASSRAGFSYEQYF. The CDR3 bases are TGTGCCAGTAGCCGGGCAGGGTTTTCCTACGAGCAGTACTTC.

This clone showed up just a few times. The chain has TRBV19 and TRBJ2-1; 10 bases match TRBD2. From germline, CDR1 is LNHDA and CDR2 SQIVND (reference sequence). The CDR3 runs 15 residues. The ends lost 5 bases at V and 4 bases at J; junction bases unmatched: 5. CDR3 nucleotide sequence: TGTGCCAGTAGTGTCTATAGCGGGAGGTACAATGAGCAGTTCTTC. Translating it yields CASSVYSGRYNEQFF.

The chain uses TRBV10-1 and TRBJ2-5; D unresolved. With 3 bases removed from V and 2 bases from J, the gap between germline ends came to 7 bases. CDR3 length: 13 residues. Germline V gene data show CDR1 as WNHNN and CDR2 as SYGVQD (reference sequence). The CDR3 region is CASSDPPQETQYF. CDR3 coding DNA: TGCGCCAGCAGTGATCCTCCTCAAGAGACCCAGTACTTC.